This passage covers 22 T cell receptor beta chains from one sample sequenced in a study of regulatory T cells in long-lasting Graves disease. Described time point: persistent/refractory GD, antithyroid drugs over 5 years with positive TRAb. Isolated PBMC RNA provided the starting material for the TCR library. Sequencing libraries for TCR beta were prepared with iRepertoire HTBI primers and Arm-PCR of CDR3 regions. TCRdb processed the multiplex PCR reads anew with MiXCR; each CDR3 protein has one entry. This sample has about 460,000 distinct CDR3 sequences, with approximately 23% found just once. The specimen was peripheral blood mononuclear cells (PBMCs), collected when the disease was refractory, from a patient treated with antithyroid drugs. All receptors come from a female donor with Graves disease.

This clonotype came up a few times. The chain couples TRBV20-1 to TRBJ2-7; no clear D. This CDR3 has 14 amino acids. Trimming stripped 1 base from V and 0 bases from J, with 10 bases between. Germline-derived CDR1 and CDR2 are DFQATT and SNEGSKA (reference sequence). The chain's CDR3 is CSARAAVLSYEQYF. The CDR3 bases are TGCAGTGCTAGAGCGGCAGTCCTCTCCTACGAGCAGTACTTC.

This clonotype was counted ten times or more. The gene calls are TRBV28 and TRBJ1-6, with D possibly being TRBD1 (6 bases). Germline assignment: CDR1 MDHEN and CDR2 SYDVKM. The V gene lost 6 bases and the J gene lost 6 bases, with 15 bases spanning the gap. The CDR3 totals 15 residues. CDR3 amino acids: CASSGQQVSNSPLHF. The CDR3 region has the DNA TGTGCCAGCAGCGGACAGCAAGTCTCTAATTCACCCCTCCACTTT.

V gene TRBV7-9 combines with J gene TRBJ2-5, with TRBD1 matching over 8 bases. The length of the CDR3 is 17 residues. V gave up 7 bases and J gave up 3 bases; unmatched junction bases: 16. CDR1 is SEHNR and CDR2 is FQNEAQ in the germline V gene (reference sequence). This chain's CDR3 is CASKRFEGQVDEETQYF. The DNA for the CDR3 is TGTGCCAGCAAGAGGTTTGAGGGACAGGTGGACGAAGAGACCCAGTACTTC.

CDR3 in DNA: TGTGCCAGCAGTCGTCAAAATATCGCCCTTGAAGCTTTCTTT. Translating gives CASSRQNIALEAFF. The genes are TRBV25-1 and TRBJ1-1; D is undetermined. V was cut by 5 bases and J by 7 bases, with 17 bases left in between. Germline CDR1 and CDR2: MGHDK and SYGVNS. The CDR3 loop spans 14 amino acids.

In nucleotides, the CDR3 is TGTGCCAGCAGCAATCCCAATTCACCCCTCCACTTT. Translated, it gives CASSNPNSPLHF. The rearrangement joins TRBV9 to TRBJ1-6; D ambiguous. Germline V gene lookup returns CDR1 SGDLS and CDR2 YYNGEE. The CDR3 is 12 amino acids. Trimming left V 4 bases short and J 7 bases short, with 6 bases between.

This clonotype has more than one count but fewer than ten. This rearrangement joins TRBV3-1 to TRBJ1-6; a possible D gene is TRBD1 (5 bases). CDR1 and CDR2 from the germline V gene are LGHDT and YNNKEL (reference sequence). The V end was cut by 1 base, the J end by 0 bases, with 10 bases between. This CDR3 is built from 17 residues. Written as DNA, the CDR3 is TGTGCCAGCAGCCAAGCCGGGGGTCGCTCCTATAATTCACCCCTCCACTTT. As protein: CASSQAGGRSYNSPLHF.

This clonotype appeared many times. The J gene is TRBJ2-5, the V gene TRBV6-1; the match to TRBD2 covers 15 bases. The V segment lost 5 bases and the J segment 7 bases; nucleotides outside the gene matches: 8. Germline CDR1 is MNHNS and CDR2 is SASEGT. The CDR3 is 16 residues long. CDR3 loop: CASSPGTSGRLGTQYF. The CDR3 DNA reads TGTGCCAGCAGTCCCGGGACTAGCGGGAGGCTGGGGACCCAGTACTTC.

This clonotype was counted only a few times. The chain has TRBV18 and TRBJ2-7; TRBD2 is a possible D gene (7 bases). V lost 0 bases to trimming and J lost 5 bases, with 11 bases between them. Germline CDR1 is KGHSH and CDR2 is LQKENI. The CDR3 is 14 residues long. In DNA, the CDR3 is TGTGCCAGCTCACCACCTTCGGGGGGCCACGAGCAGTACTTC. Its protein is CASSPPSGGHEQYF.

This clonotype was counted between two and nine times. The chain joins TRBV20-1 to TRBJ2-5; weak D call: TRBD1 (5 bases). Germline CDR1 reads DFQATT; CDR2 reads SNEGSKA (reference sequence). This CDR3 contains 11 residues. V was pared by 7 bases and J by 3 bases, with 9 bases between. CDR3 sequence reads: CSVQTEETQYF. The CDR3, as DNA: TGCAGTGTCCAGACAGAAGAGACCCAGTACTTC.

Concerning this clonotype itself: One end of the junction fails to match germline, which may point to a read error. The chain has TRBV6-5 and TRBJ1-2; maybe TRBD1 (5 bases). The germline CDR1 and CDR2 sequences are MNHEY and SVGAGI. CDR3 length equals 15 residues. CDR3: CANSSSGLRHYGYTF. CDR3 DNA sequence: TGTGCCAACAGTTCCTCAGGGTTGAGACACTATGGCTACACCTTC.

This chain connects TRBV7-3 to TRBJ1-1, with 8 bases lining up with TRBD1. CDR1 is SGHTA and CDR2 is FQGTGA in the germline V gene. The CDR3 sequence is 12 residues long. Trimming at V came to 4 bases and at J to 10 bases, leaving 5 bases not matched to a gene. The CDR3 region is CASSSGQGGAFF. CDR3 bases: TGTGCCAGCAGCTCAGGACAGGGAGGAGCTTTCTTT.

The genes are TRBV29-1 and TRBJ2-3, with D uncertain. The CDR3 totals 12 residues. The V gene's germline CDR1 is SQVTM and CDR2 ANQGSEA. Deletions cut 5 bases from V and 2 bases from J, with 8 bases between. As DNA, the CDR3 is TGCAGCGTTATGGGTGACACAGATACGCAGTATTTT. Its translation: CSVMGDTDTQYF.

The count of this clonotype is one. This chain links TRBV9 with TRBJ1-4; D remains ambiguous. Germline CDR1 reads SGDLS; CDR2 reads YYNGEE. Trimming took 3 bases from V and 8 from J, leaving 14 bases between them. The CDR3 is 14 amino acids. CDR3 DNA sequence: TGTGCCAGCAGCGCAGCCGCAGCCGGGGAAAAACTGTTTTTT. Its translation: CASSAAAAGEKLFF.

This clonotype has just a few counts. The J gene is TRBJ2-5, the V gene TRBV7-2; tentative D call: TRBD1 (7 bases). Germline CDR1 reads SGHTA; CDR2 reads FQGNSA. V shed 5 bases and J shed 5 bases, with 21 bases lying between them. This CDR3 has 16 residues. Written as DNA, the CDR3 is TGTGCCAGCAGCCCCCGGCAGGGGGGTATCCTGGAGACCCAGTACTTC. This gives the protein CASSPRQGGILETQYF.

This clonotype was counted many times. The chain recombines TRBV11-1 with TRBJ1-2; 10 bases are a match to TRBD1. J was trimmed by 6 bases and V by 3 bases; bases with no gene match: 4. Germline CDR1 is SGHAT and CDR2 is FQDESV (reference sequence). The CDR3 loop spans 14 amino acids. CDR3 sequence reads: CASSLSGTGDGYTF. CDR3 nucleotide sequence: TGTGCCAGCAGCTTGTCCGGGACAGGGGATGGCTACACCTTC.

This clonotype has ten or more counts. The chain employs TRBV12-3 or TRBV12-4 and TRBJ1-5; D unresolved. With 6 bases removed from V and 0 bases from J, the gap between germline ends came to 9 bases. The CDR3 loop spans 14 amino acids. CDR3 DNA: TGTGCCAGCAGCTTACAAGTTAGCAATCAGCCCCAGCATTTT. It is translated as CASSLQVSNQPQHF.

The V and J genes are TRBV28 and TRBJ1-6; D gene ambiguous. Trimming took off 7 bases at V and 10 bases at J, with 20 bases between the two ends. Germline V gives CDR1 MDHEN, CDR2 SYDVKM. There are 15 residues in the CDR3. The CDR3 here is CASTPGQGRGSPLHF. The CDR3 region has the DNA TGTGCCAGCACTCCCGGTCAAGGAAGAGGATCACCCCTCCACTTT.

Ten or more counts support this clonotype. The rearrangement joins TRBV5-5 to TRBJ1-2; 9 bases align to TRBD1. The CDR3 sequence is 13 residues long. The trim removed 3 bases at V and 9 bases at J, leaving 6 bases unmatched. Germline V gives CDR1 SGHKS, CDR2 YYEKEE (reference sequence). The CDR3 sequence is CASSSWTGDRYTF. In DNA, the CDR3 is TGTGCCAGCAGCTCGTGGACAGGGGATCGCTACACCTTC.

This clonotype was found many times. The DNA of the CDR3 is TGTGCCAGCAGTCTCCGGACAGGGGTTGGAAAACTGTTTTTT. Amino acids: CASSLRTGVGKLFF. The chain employs TRBV12-3 or TRBV12-4 and TRBJ1-4, with TRBD1 matching over 9 bases. The CDR3 loop spans 14 amino acids. V gave up 5 bases and J gave up 10 bases; unmatched junction bases: 8.

This clonotype showed up many times. This chain uses TRBV28 with TRBJ1-2, with unresolved D. The CDR3 has 12 residues. The V end was cut by 3 bases, the J end by 8 bases, with 10 bases between. Germline loops: CDR1 MDHEN, CDR2 SYDVKM. The CDR3 spells CASSLSRVGYTF. For the CDR3, the DNA is TGTGCCAGCAGTTTGTCAAGGGTCGGCTACACCTTC.

This clonotype was observed many times. The junction shows a germline mismatch at one end, possibly a read error. CDR3 sequence (DNA): TGTGCCAGCAGCTTACTAACCCCGTACTTC. Translating gives CASSLLTPYF. V usage is TRBV7-2 and J usage is TRBJ2-5, with D uncertain. CDR3 length: 10 amino acids. Per the germline V gene, CDR1 is SGHTA and CDR2 is FQGNSA.

This clonotype has just one count. Given a much more abundant clone one base away, this may be a read error. The chain links TRBV6-1 to TRBJ1-4, with D perhaps matching TRBD1 (5 bases). Germline assignment: CDR1 MNHNS and CDR2 SASEGT. This CDR3 contains 15 residues. The CDR3 here is CASNPTGGRNEKLLF. The CDR3 nucleotides read TGTGCCAGCAACCCGACTGGGGGGAGAAATGAAAAACTGCTTTTT.